The rows below give T cell receptor beta chains drawn from one sample of a study of blood T cell repertoires in COVID-19. Assay used: immunoSEQ multiplex PCR; TCRdb lists only in-frame clones, some missing. The sample includes approximately 230,000 clones, around 88% of them seen just once. What was sequenced was peripheral blood. These TCRs come from a woman aged 25 to 39 with COVID-19, enrolled during active disease. CDR3s include the opening cysteine and the closing phenylalanine or tryptophan. Fields, in order: CDR3 DNA, CDR3 protein, clone size, J gene, D gene, V gene. D genes are given only for firm matches. Where a row states a size, it is once, few, many or the class of an expanded clone; other rows omit it.

TGCGCCAGCAGCTTGAGCGGGGCGGGGACCCAGTACTTC,CASSLSGAGTQYF,NA,TRBJ2-5,TRBD2,TRBV5-1
TGTGCCAGCAGCGTAGGAGGGGGAGCCTACAATGAGCAGTTCTTC,CASSVGGGAYNEQFF,NA,TRBJ2-1,NA,TRBV9
TGTGCCAGCAGTCCCCGACCAGGGATAGACACTGAAGCTTTCTTT,CASSPRPGIDTEAFF,NA,TRBJ1-1,NA,TRBV27
TGTGCCAGCAGCCAGGCCTCCGGGACAGGATATACACTTACTGAAGCTTTCTTT,CASSQASGTGYTLTEAFF,NA,TRBJ1-1,TRBD1,TRBV3-1/TRBV3-2
TGTGCCAGCAGCTTAGACAGGGGGCCAGAGACCCAGTACTTC,CASSLDRGPETQYF,NA,TRBJ2-5,TRBD1,TRBV11-2
TGTGCCAGCAGCTTGACTAGTGGAGGTTTGGAGACCCAGTACTTC,CASSLTSGGLETQYF,NA,TRBJ2-5,NA,TRBV5-4
TGTGCCAGCAGTGACTCAGCGGGGGGGCCAGTAGATACGCAGTATTTT,CASSDSAGGPVDTQYF,NA,TRBJ2-3,TRBD2,TRBV6-4
TGTGCCAGCAGTCCCGCCGACAGGGTCTATGGCTACACCTTC,CASSPADRVYGYTF,NA,TRBJ1-2,TRBD1,TRBV6-2/TRBV6-3
TGTGCCAGCAGCCAAGATCAGGGACTAGCGGCAGATACGCAGTATTTT,CASSQDQGLAADTQYF,NA,TRBJ2-3,TRBD2,TRBV3-1/TRBV3-2
TGTGCCAGCTCACCACCGAGGAAACAGGACACAGATACGCAGTATTTT,CASSPPRKQDTDTQYF,NA,TRBJ2-3,NA,TRBV18
TGCGCCAGCAGCCAAGATGGAAAGGGACAGGGGTATATCCATAATTCACCCCTCCACTTT,CASSQDGKGQGYIHNSPLHF,NA,TRBJ1-6,TRBD1,TRBV4-3
TGTGCCAGCAGCGTAAGAGGGGGGGCCCCCAGCGAGCAGTTCTTC,CASSVRGGAPSEQFF,NA,TRBJ2-1,NA,TRBV9
TGTGCCAGCAGCTCAAGCCTCGGGACAGGCAACACTGAAGCTTTCTTT,CASSSSLGTGNTEAFF,NA,TRBJ1-1,TRBD1,TRBV7-9
TGTGCCAGCAGCCTCGACAGGGATTCCCCCTATGGCTACACCTTC,CASSLDRDSPYGYTF,NA,TRBJ1-2,TRBD1,TRBV6-4
TGTGCCAGCAGTGAAGCTTTCCAGGATACGCAGTATTTT,CASSEAFQDTQYF,once,TRBJ2-3,NA,TRBV2
TGTGCCAGCAGCTTCAACACCGGGACAACTAGCACAGATACGCAGTATTTT,CASSFNTGTTSTDTQYF,NA,TRBJ2-3,NA,TRBV11-2
TGCGCCAGCTTCCCCGGGAGGGCTCACACAGATACGCAGTATTTT,CASFPGRAHTDTQYF,NA,TRBJ2-3,TRBD2,TRBV5-1
TGCGCCAGCAGAGCGACAGGGGAAGACGAAAAACTGTTTTTT,CASRATGEDEKLFF,NA,TRBJ1-4,TRBD1,TRBV10-2
TGTGCCAGCAGCTCTACAGGCTACGAGCAGTACTTC,CASSSTGYEQYF,NA,TRBJ2-7,NA,TRBV3-1/TRBV3-2
TGTGCCAGCAGGACCGCGGCGGCCAATAATTCACCCCTCCACTTT,CASRTAAANNSPLHF,NA,TRBJ1-6,NA,TRBV6-4
TGTGCCAGCACCGGCTTGGGGGGGCAAGAGACCCAGTACTTC,CASTGLGGQETQYF,NA,TRBJ2-5,TRBD2,TRBV5-6
TGTGCCAGCAGTTACTCGACCGGGAATGAGCAGTTCTTC,CASSYSTGNEQFF,NA,TRBJ2-1,NA,TRBV6-5
TGTGCCAGCAGTTTAGGGCAGCAGTTCTTC,CASSLGQQFF,NA,TRBJ2-1,NA,TRBV12-3/TRBV12-4
TGTGCCAGCACTTTCCCCTGGGGGACAGGGCGGCGTGGGGGCTACACCTTC,CASTFPWGTGRRGGYTF,once,TRBJ1-2,TRBD1,TRBV6-7
TGTGCCATCAGTGACCCCCTAGCCAAAAACATTCAGTACTTC,CAISDPLAKNIQYF,NA,TRBJ2-4,NA,TRBV10-3
TGCGCCAGCAGCCAAGATTGGCTAGAACGCACCGGGGAGCTGTTTTTT,CASSQDWLERTGELFF,NA,TRBJ2-2,NA,TRBV4-1
TGTGCCAGCAGTTTGGAACAGCAAGAGACCCAGTACTTC,CASSLEQQETQYF,NA,TRBJ2-5,NA,TRBV28
TGCGCCAGCAGCTTAGCTAAGACAGGGGTAGGCGAGCAGTACTTC,CASSLAKTGVGEQYF,once,TRBJ2-7,TRBD1,TRBV5-1
TGCAGTGCGAGTGGACTAGCGGGGGGGCCCTACACCGGGGAGCTGTTTTTT,CSASGLAGGPYTGELFF,NA,TRBJ2-2,TRBD2,TRBV20-1
TGTGCCAGCAGTCTTAATTCACCCCTCCACTTT,CASSLNSPLHF,NA,TRBJ1-6,NA,TRBV12-3/TRBV12-4
TGTGCCAGCTCACCGTCCGGGACAGAAAATGAAAAACTGTTTTTT,CASSPSGTENEKLFF,NA,TRBJ1-4,TRBD1,TRBV18
TGCGCCAGCAGCCAGGGACTAGCGGGAGTAAGGCAGTATTTT,CASSQGLAGVRQYF,NA,TRBJ2-3,TRBD2,TRBV5-1
TGTGCCAGCAGCCCTCTATACGAGACCCAGTACTTC,CASSPLYETQYF,NA,TRBJ2-5,NA,TRBV7-4
TGTGCCAGCAAGCTAGCCAGAACTAGCACAGATACGCAGTATTTT,CASKLARTSTDTQYF,NA,TRBJ2-3,NA,TRBV2
TGCAGTGCTAGTCTCAGGGGCTGGGAGACCCAGTACTTC,CSASLRGWETQYF,NA,TRBJ2-5,NA,TRBV20-1
TGTGCCAGCAGTTACTCACACAGGGGAGATTCACCCCTCCACTTT,CASSYSHRGDSPLHF,NA,TRBJ1-6,TRBD1,TRBV6-5
TGCGCCAGCAGCCGTACGGGGACAACTAATGAAAAACTGTTTTTT,CASSRTGTTNEKLFF,NA,TRBJ1-4,NA,TRBV5-1
NA,CSVHTSGDYVCFF,NA,TRBJ1-1,NA,TRBV29-1
TGTGCCAGCAGCAAAGGGATAGCGGAAGCCGGCGGTGGAACAGATACGCAGTATTTT,CASSKGIAEAGGGTDTQYF,few,TRBJ2-3,NA,TRBV4-2
TGTGCCAGCAGCTCGAACCGGGGCACTGAAGCTTTCTTT,CASSSNRGTEAFF,NA,TRBJ1-1,NA,TRBV3-1/TRBV3-2
TGCAGCGTCCAAGGGGGCGATAATTCACCCCTCCACTTT,CSVQGGDNSPLHF,once,TRBJ1-6,TRBD1,TRBV29-1
TGTGCCACCAGCCAGGACGTCGGGATAGATCAGCCCCAGCATTTT,CATSQDVGIDQPQHF,NA,TRBJ1-5,NA,TRBV15
TGTGCCAGCAGCTTTTTATCCGTGGGCACGTTCTTC,CASSFLSVGTFF,NA,TRBJ2-1,NA,TRBV11-3
TGTGCCAGCAGTTTGAGCCCCCTTTATGGCTACACCTTC,CASSLSPLYGYTF,NA,TRBJ1-2,NA,TRBV28
TGTGCCAGCAGCTTCCGGGCTAGCGGGAGTAGGGTCAATGAGCAGTTCTTC,CASSFRASGSRVNEQFF,NA,TRBJ2-1,TRBD2,TRBV7-2
TGCGCCAGCAGCGGACTAGCGGGGGGTAACACCGGGGAGCTGTTTTTT,CASSGLAGGNTGELFF,NA,TRBJ2-2,TRBD2,TRBV5-1
TGTGCCTTAAAGGACTTACAAGAGACCCAGTACTTC,CALKDLQETQYF,NA,TRBJ2-5,NA,TRBV30
TGTGCCACCCAGACAGGGGGCGCGTTTCATGAAAAACTGTTTTTT,CATQTGGAFHEKLFF,once,TRBJ1-4,NA,TRBV21-1